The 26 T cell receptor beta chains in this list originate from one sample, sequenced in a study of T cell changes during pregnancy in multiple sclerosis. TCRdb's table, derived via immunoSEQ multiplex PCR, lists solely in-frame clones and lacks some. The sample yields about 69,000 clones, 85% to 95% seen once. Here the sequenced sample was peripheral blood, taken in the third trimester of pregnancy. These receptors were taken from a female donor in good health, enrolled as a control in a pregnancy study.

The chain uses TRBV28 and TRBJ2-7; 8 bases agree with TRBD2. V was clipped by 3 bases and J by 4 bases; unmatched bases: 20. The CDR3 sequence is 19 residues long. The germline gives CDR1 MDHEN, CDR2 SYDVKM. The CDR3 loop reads CASSFIWGPGTSFSYEQYF. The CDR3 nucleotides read TGTGCCAGCAGTTTCATTTGGGGCCCTGGGACTAGTTTTTCTTACGAGCAGTACTTC.

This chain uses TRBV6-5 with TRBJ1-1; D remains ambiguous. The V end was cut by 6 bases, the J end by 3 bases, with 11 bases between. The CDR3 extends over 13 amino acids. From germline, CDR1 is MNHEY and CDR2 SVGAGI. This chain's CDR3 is CASRKTRDTEAFF. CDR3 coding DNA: TGTGCCAGCAGAAAAACTAGAGACACTGAAGCTTTCTTT.

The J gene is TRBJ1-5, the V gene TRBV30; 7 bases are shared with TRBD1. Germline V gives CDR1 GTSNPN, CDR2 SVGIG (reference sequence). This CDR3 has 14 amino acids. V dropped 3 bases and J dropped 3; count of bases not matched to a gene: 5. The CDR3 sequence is CAWSGDSHNQPQHF. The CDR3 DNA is TGTGCCTGGAGCGGGGACAGCCACAATCAGCCCCAGCATTTT.

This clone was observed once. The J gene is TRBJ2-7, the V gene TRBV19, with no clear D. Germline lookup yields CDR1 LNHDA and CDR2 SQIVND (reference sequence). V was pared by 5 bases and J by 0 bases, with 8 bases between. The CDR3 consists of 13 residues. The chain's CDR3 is CASSPSPSYEQYF. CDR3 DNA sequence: TGTGCCAGTAGTCCGTCCCCCTCCTACGAGCAGTACTTC.

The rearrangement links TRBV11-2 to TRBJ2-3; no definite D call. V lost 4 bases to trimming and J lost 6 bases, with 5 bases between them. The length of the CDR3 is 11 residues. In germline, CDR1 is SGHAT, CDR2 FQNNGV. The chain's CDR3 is CASSYMDTQYF. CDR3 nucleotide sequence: TGTGCCAGCAGCTATATGGATACGCAGTATTTT.

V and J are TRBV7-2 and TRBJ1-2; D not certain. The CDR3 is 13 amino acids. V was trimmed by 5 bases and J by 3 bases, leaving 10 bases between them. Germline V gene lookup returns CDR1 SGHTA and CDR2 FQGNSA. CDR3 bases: TGTGCCAGCAGCGAGGCGCACGACTATGGCTACACCTTC. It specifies CASSEAHDYGYTF.

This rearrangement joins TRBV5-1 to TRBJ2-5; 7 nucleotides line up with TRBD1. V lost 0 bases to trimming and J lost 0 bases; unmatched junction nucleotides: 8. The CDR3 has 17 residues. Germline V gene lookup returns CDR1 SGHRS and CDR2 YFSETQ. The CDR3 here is CASSLAPRDSNQETQYF. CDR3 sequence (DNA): TGCGCCAGCAGCTTGGCGCCCCGGGACAGTAACCAAGAGACCCAGTACTTC.

The CDR3 DNA follows: TGTGCCAGCCCGGCTAGCGGGGGGGTATACAATGAGCAGTTCTTC. Protein: CASPASGGVYNEQFF. The chain links TRBV6-1 to TRBJ2-1; 12 bases line up with TRBD2. The CDR3 covers 15 residues. CDR1 MNHNS and CDR2 SASEGT come from the germline V gene. Trimming removed 8 bases from V and 4 bases from J; junction bases left unmatched: 6.

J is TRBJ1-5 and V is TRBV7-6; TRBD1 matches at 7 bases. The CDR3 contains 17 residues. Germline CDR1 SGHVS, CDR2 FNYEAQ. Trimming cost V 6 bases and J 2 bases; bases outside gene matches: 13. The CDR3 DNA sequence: TGTGCCAGCAGAAAGACAGGGTCCCTCGATGGCAATCAGCCCCAGCATTTT. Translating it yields CASRKTGSLDGNQPQHF.

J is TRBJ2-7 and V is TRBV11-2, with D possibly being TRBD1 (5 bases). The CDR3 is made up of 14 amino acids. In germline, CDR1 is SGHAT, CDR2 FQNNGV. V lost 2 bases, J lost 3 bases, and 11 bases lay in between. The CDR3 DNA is TGTGCCAGCAGCTTACAGGGTCAGAGCTACGAGCAGTACTTC. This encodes CASSLQGQSYEQYF. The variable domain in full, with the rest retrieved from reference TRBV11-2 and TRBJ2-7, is EAGVAQSPRYKIIEKRQSVAFWCNPISGHATLYWYQQILGQGPKLLIQFQNNGVVDDSQLPKDRFSAERLKGVDSTLKIQPAKLEDSAVYLCASSLQGQSYEQYFGPGTRLTVT.

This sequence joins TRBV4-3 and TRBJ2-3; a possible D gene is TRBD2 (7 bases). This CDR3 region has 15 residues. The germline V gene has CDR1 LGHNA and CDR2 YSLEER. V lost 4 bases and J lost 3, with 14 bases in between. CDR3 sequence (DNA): TGCGCCAGCAGCCGGACAGAGCGGGATACAGATACGCAGTATTTT. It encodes CASSRTERDTDTQYF.

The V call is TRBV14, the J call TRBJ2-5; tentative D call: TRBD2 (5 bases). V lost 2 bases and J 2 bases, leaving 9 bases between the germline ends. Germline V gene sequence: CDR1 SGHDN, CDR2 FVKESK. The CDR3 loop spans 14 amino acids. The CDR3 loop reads CASSQPRDQETQYF. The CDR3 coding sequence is TGTGCCAGCAGCCAACCTCGGGATCAAGAGACCCAGTACTTC.

The chain's CDR3 is CASSQTGNYGYTF. The DNA of the CDR3 is TGTGCCAGCTCCCAAACAGGGAACTATGGCTACACCTTC. This sequence joins TRBV6-4 and TRBJ1-2, with D perhaps matching TRBD1 (6 bases). CDR3 length: 13 amino acids. Germline-derived CDR1 and CDR2 are MRHNA and SNTAGT. V was shortened by 8 bases and J by 2 bases, with 12 bases between the two germline ends.

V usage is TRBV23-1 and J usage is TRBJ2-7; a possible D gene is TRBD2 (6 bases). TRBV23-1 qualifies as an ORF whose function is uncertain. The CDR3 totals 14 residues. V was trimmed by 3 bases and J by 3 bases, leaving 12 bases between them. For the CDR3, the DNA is TGCGCCAGCAGTCAGACTAGAGATTACTACGAGCAGTACTTC. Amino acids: CASSQTRDYYEQYF.

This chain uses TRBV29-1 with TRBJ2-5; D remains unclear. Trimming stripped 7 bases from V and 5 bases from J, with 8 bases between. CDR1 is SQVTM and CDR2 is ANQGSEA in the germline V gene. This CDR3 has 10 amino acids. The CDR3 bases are TGCAGCGGAGTGCGGGAGACCCAGTACTTC. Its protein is CSGVRETQYF.

CDR3 nucleotide sequence: TGTGCCATCAATCCCGGGACAGGGTACTCTGGGGCCAACGTCCTGACTTTC. Residues: CAINPGTGYSGANVLTF. The rearrangement joins TRBV10-3 to TRBJ2-6; TRBD1 matches 9 bases. Germline lookup yields CDR1 ENHRY and CDR2 SYGVKD. This CDR3 region has 17 residues. Unmatched junction bases numbered 7, after V lost 7 bases and J lost 0 bases.

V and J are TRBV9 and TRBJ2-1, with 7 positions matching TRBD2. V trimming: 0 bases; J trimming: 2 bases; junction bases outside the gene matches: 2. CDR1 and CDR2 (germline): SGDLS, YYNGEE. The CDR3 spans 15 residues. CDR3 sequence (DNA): TGTGCCAGCAGCGTAGGTCGGGGGGCCTACAATGAGCAGTTCTTC. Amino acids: CASSVGRGAYNEQFF.

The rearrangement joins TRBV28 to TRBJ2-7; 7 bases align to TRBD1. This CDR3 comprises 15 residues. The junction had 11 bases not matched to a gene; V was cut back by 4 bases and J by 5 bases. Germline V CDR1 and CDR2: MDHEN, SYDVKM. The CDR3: CASSSLFEGADEQYF. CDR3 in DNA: TGTGCCAGCAGTTCCCTTTTTGAGGGGGCAGACGAGCAGTACTTC.

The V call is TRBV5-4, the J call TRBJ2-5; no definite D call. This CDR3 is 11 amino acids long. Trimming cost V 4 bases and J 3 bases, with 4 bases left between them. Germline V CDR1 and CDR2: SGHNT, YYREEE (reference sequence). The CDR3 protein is CASSQKETQYF. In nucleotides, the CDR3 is TGTGCCAGCAGCCAGAAAGAGACCCAGTACTTC. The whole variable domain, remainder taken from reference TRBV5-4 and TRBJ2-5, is ETGVTQSPTHLIKTRGQQVTLRCSSQSGHNTVSWYQQALGQGPQFIFQYYREEENGRGNFPPRFSGLQFPNYSSELNVNALELDDSALYLCASSQKETQYFGPGTRLLVL.

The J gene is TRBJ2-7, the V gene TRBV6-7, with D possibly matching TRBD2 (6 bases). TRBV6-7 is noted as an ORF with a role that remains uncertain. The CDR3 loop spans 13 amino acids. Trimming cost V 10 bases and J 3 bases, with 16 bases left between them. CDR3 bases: TGTGCCACGGGGGTTAGGAGCTACTACGAGCAGTACTTC. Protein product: CATGVRSYYEQYF.

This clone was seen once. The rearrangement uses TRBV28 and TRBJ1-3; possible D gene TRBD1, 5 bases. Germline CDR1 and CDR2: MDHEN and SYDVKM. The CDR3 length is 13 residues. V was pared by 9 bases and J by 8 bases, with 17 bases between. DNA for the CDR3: TGTGCCAGTCAGCTTGGGACTCTAGACACCATATATTTT. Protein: CASQLGTLDTIYF.

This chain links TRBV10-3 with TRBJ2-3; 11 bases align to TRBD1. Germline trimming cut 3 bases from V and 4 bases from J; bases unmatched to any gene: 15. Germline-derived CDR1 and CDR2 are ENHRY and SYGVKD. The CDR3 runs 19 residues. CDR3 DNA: TGTGCCATCAGTGATTACTCGCTGGACAGGGGGCTGTCAGCAGATACGCAGTATTTT. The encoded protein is CAISDYSLDRGLSADTQYF.

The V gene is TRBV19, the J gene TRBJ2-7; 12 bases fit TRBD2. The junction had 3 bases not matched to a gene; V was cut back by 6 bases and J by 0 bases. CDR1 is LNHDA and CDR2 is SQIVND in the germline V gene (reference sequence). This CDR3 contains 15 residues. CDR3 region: CASRRTSGNSYEQYF. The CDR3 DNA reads TGTGCCAGTAGGCGGACTAGCGGGAACTCCTACGAGCAGTACTTC.

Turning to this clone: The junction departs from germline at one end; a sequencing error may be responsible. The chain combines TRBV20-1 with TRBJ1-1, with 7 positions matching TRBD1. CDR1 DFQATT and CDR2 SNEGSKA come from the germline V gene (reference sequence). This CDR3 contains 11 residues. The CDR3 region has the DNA TGCAGTGCTACTACAGGGGCTGAGGCTTTCTTT. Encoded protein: CSATTGAEAFF.

The CDR3 here is CASSLWTPGDTQYF. The CDR3 DNA is TGTGCCAGCAGCTTGTGGACTCCCGGGGATACGCAGTATTTT. V and J are TRBV5-6 and TRBJ2-3, with D possibly matching TRBD2 (5 bases). The CDR3 sequence is 14 residues long. Trimming left V 1 base short and J 6 bases short, with 12 bases between. In germline, CDR1 is SGHDT, CDR2 YYEEEE.

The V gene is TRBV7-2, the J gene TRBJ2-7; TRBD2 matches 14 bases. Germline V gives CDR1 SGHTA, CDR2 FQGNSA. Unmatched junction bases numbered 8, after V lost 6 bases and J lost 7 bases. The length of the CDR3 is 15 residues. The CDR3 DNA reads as TGTGCCAGCAGTTACGGACTAGCGGGAGGAAGGGAGCAGTACTTC. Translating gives CASSYGLAGGREQYF.